This T cell receptor beta chain derives from a study of blood T cell repertoires in COVID-19 (dated by TCRdb to 2018 to 2020). Turning to the overall study: Samples from collaborators originated in the United States, Italy and Spain and spanned both the acute and convalescent phases of COVID-19. The prospective study material was composed of cDNA or gDNA derived from T cells, B-cell-depleted T cells, or PBMCs. Subjects who had been exposed to COVID-19, were actively infected with it, or had recovered from it provided the deeply sampled blood TCRbeta repertoires that made up the dataset. A freely available public database, intended as a resource for researchers studying the immune response to SARS-CoV-2, is where the repertoires were released. Samples came from the ongoing ImmuneRACE study (first 160 participants) plus 1,254 subjects from 6 global collaborators. Sample metadata almost always included a de-identified subject ID, COVID-19 status, age in years and sex. HLA class I and class II types, where available, came from metadata supplied by the sample provider rather than from assay-based typing.

TCRbeta CDR3 regions were amplified from genomic DNA using the immunoSEQ Assay, a bias-controlled multiplex PCR. In the authors' own workflow: The number of nucleated cells in each sample was estimated by amplification of reference gene primers within the assay. To quantify the absolute abundance of each unique TCRbeta CDR3 rearrangement, sequence reads were collapsed and filtered. For each sample, productive Simpson clonality was calculated by taking the square root of Simpson's diversity index across productive rearrangements. Entries here come from immuneACCESS through TCRdb and include only in-frame sequences with V and J called. Some clones fail to appear in such tables; in the studies checked, an unresolved V gene covers under half of the shortfall, and the cause of the remainder is unknown. The V and J calls and the clone size are those of that table, but D and trimming were determined from the DNA. For this sample the table gives around 88,000 clones, of which around 82% were detected only once. The ten largest clones capture 8.7% of the sample.

Another Seattle source contributed samples from volunteer blood donors who had recovered from COVID-19. Collaborating institutions collected whole blood in K2EDTA tubes following their own protocols. For TCRbeta analysis, collaborators shipped samples in one of three forms: frozen whole blood, isolated PBMCs, or DNA extracted from either of those sample types. Its CDR3 holds 15 amino acids, cysteine through phenylalanine. CDR3 DNA is the only sequence kept; it has 45 bases, read in frame from the first base. V is pruned by 7 bases and J by 7 bases, leaving 11 bases of the junction without a gene match. According to the germline V gene, CDR1 reads MDHEN and CDR2 reads SYDVKM. As for this clone: Its target antigen remains unknown. No base qualities exist here, and no much larger clone lies one base off it.

Paper-wide results and their limitations: Clinical and demographic metadata were provided uncurated, with the amount varying by source and participant.

Sequencing was done on a sample of peripheral blood. The chain is made from TRBV28 and TRBJ1-4; 8 bases in the junction line up with TRBD1. This clonotype was sampled from a man aged 45-65 years who had recovered from COVID-19. The CDR3 loop reads CASTYQQGGGEKLFF. The DNA is TGTGCCAGCACCTATCAACAGGGGGGAGGTGAAAAACTGTTTTTT.